These T cell receptor beta chains were read from a single sample in a study of T cell responses to AZD1222 COVID-19 vaccine. The assay was immunoSEQ multiplex PCR, and TCRdb's table has in-frame clones only and misses some. The sample lists over 95,000 clones; more than 75% were seen once. Sequencing used peripheral blood, obtained on day 0 of AZD1222 vaccination. These receptors were obtained from an adult in good health. The CDR3 runs from the conserved cysteine through the conserved F or W. Fields, in order: clone size, J gene, D gene, V gene, CDR3 protein, CDR3 DNA. A D gene is named only where the DNA matches it firmly. Expanded clones get a size class; other rows say once, few or many, or leave the size out.

. TRBJ2-7 . TRBV5-5 CASSGEGDEQYF TGTGCCAGCAGCGGGGAAGGGGACGAGCAGTACTTC
once TRBJ1-1 . TRBV30 CAWSGPGTEAFF TGTGCCTGGAGTGGACCTGGCACTGAAGCTTTCTTT
. TRBJ2-2 TRBD2 TRBV28 CASSLLASGTPNTGELFF TGTGCCAGCAGTTTGTTGGCTAGCGGGACTCCGAACACCGGGGAGCTGTTTTTT
. TRBJ1-6 . TRBV11-3 CASSSGQTNSPLHF TGTGCCAGCAGCTCCGGACAGACCAATTCACCCCTCCACTTT
. TRBJ1-1 . TRBV19 CASKLAQTLMNTEAFF TGTGCCAGTAAGTTGGCTCAGACTCTGATGAACACTGAAGCTTTCTTT
. TRBJ2-3 TRBD1 TRBV30 CASWTGGTDTQYF TGTGCCTCATGGACAGGGGGCACAGATACGCAGTATTTT
. TRBJ2-1 TRBD2 TRBV4-1 CASSYTRAAGGVDEQFF TGCGCCAGCAGCTATACTCGCGCAGCGGGAGGAGTAGATGAGCAGTTCTTC
. TRBJ2-7 TRBD1 TRBV11-2 CASSLEAGGFYEQYF TGTGCCAGCAGCTTAGAGGCAGGGGGCTTTTACGAGCAGTACTTC
. TRBJ1-6 . TRBV7-2 CASSTRDGLGPLHF TGTGCCAGCAGCACCCGGGACGGTCTCGGGCCCCTCCACTTT
. TRBJ2-5 . TRBV4-2 CASSHLQGEETQYF TGTGCCAGCAGCCACTTACAGGGAGAAGAGACCCAGTACTTC
. TRBJ1-3 . TRBV21-1 CASSKEGTGDSGNTIYF TGTGCCAGCAGCAAAGAGGGGACAGGAGACTCTGGAAACACCATATATTTT
. TRBJ2-5 . TRBV27 CASSFGGTEETQYF TGTGCCAGCAGTTTTGGCGGGACGGAAGAGACCCAGTACTTC
. TRBJ2-1 TRBD2 TRBV6-4 CASSRSREANEQFF TGTGCCAGTTCCCGGTCACGGGAGGCTAATGAGCAGTTCTTC
. TRBJ1-1 . TRBV5-5 CASSYGQSEEDTEAFF TGTGCCAGCAGCTATGGACAGAGTGAAGAGGACACTGAAGCTTTCTTT
. TRBJ1-4 . TRBV28 CASSPRSPEKLFF TGTGCCAGCAGTCCGAGGTCCCCTGAAAAACTGTTTTTT
. TRBJ1-1 . TRBV4-2 CASSHVVVMNTEAFF TGTGCCAGCAGCCATGTCGTTGTGATGAACACTGAAGCTTTCTTT
. TRBJ1-5 . TRBV24-1 CATSDAGYNQPQHF TGTGCCACCAGTGATGCGGGGTACAATCAGCCCCAGCATTTT
medium-sized TRBJ1-1 . TRBV30 CAWKGYLNTEAFF TGTGCCTGGAAGGGGTACTTGAACACTGAAGCTTTCTTT
. TRBJ2-1 . TRBV14 CASSLAAGTIYNEQFF TGTGCCAGCAGCTTAGCAGCCGGGACGATCTACAATGAGCAGTTCTTC
. TRBJ1-2 . TRBV28 CASSLFGTFDGYTF TGTGCCAGCAGTTTATTCGGGACCTTTGACGGCTACACCTTC
. TRBJ2-5 . TRBV3-1/TRBV3-2 CASSRQRETQYF TGTGCCAGCAGCCGACAGAGAGAGACCCAGTACTTC
once TRBJ2-1 TRBD2 TRBV11-2 CASSTQTSGRVFSYNEQFF TGTGCCAGCAGCACCCAGACTAGCGGGAGAGTCTTCTCCTACAATGAGCAGTTCTTC
. TRBJ1-2 . TRBV30 CAWSVGLQSRYGYTF TGTGCCTGGAGTGTAGGGCTCCAGTCCCGCTATGGCTACACCTTC
. TRBJ1-4 . TRBV7-9 CASSGESRVGSNEKLFF TGTGCCAGCAGCGGAGAAAGCCGGGTCGGTTCTAATGAAAAACTGTTTTTT
few TRBJ2-7 . TRBV18 CASSQKLGNNLYEQYF TGTGCCAGCTCACAGAAGCTAGGGAACAACCTCTACGAGCAGTACTTC
. TRBJ2-2 . TRBV10-3 CAIRQGGNAGELFF TGTGCCATCAGACAGGGTGGTAACGCCGGGGAGCTGTTTTTT
. TRBJ2-5 . TRBV7-8 CASRDRDSKYQETQYF TGTGCCAGCAGAGACCGGGACTCGAAGTACCAAGAGACCCAGTACTTC
. TRBJ2-1 TRBD2 TRBV25-1 CASSVSGVQFF TGTGCCAGCAGTGTAAGCGGGGTGCAGTTCTTC
. TRBJ1-5 TRBD1 TRBV28 CASSQQGTLSNQPQHF TGTGCCAGCAGTCAACAGGGGACTCTTAGCAATCAGCCCCAGCATTTT
. TRBJ1-5 . TRBV7-9 CASSPLGIGNQPQHF TGTGCCAGCAGCCCCCTCGGGATCGGCAATCAGCCCCAGCATTTT
. TRBJ2-4 TRBD1 TRBV5-4 CASSGGQGNTKNIQYF TGTGCCAGCAGCGGAGGACAGGGTAACACCAAAAACATTCAGTACTTC
. TRBJ1-1 TRBD1 TRBV5-4 CASSPGSGGTEAFF TGTGCCAGCAGCCCGGGTTCAGGGGGAACTGAAGCTTTCTTT
. TRBJ1-1 TRBD1 TRBV5-4 CASSLGQGTMNTEAFF TGTGCCAGCAGCCTGGGACAGGGGACCATGAACACTGAAGCTTTCTTT
. TRBJ1-1 . TRBV6-5 CASSPTGNTEAFF TGTGCCAGCAGTCCAACAGGGAACACTGAAGCTTTCTTT
. TRBJ2-5 TRBD2 TRBV6-1 CASSEWLAGLETQYF TGTGCCAGCAGTGAATGGCTAGCGGGATTGGAGACCCAGTACTTC
. TRBJ1-1 . TRBV7-3 CASSLGGPSEAFF TGTGCCAGCAGCTTAGGGGGACCGAGTGAAGCTTTCTTT
once TRBJ1-3 . TRBV30 CAWSSGLSGNTIYF TGTGCCTGGAGTTCGGGGCTCTCTGGAAACACCATATATTTT
. TRBJ2-1 . TRBV7-3 CASSLTGGLSSYNEQFF TGTGCCAGCAGCTTAACGGGGGGCCTAAGCTCCTACAATGAGCAGTTCTTC
. TRBJ1-5 . TRBV19 CASSISPTGFENQPQHF TGTGCCAGTAGTATATCACCGACAGGCTTCGAAAATCAGCCCCAGCATTTT
. TRBJ2-5 . TRBV15 CATSRKRPGATQETQYF TGTGCCACCAGCAGGAAACGGCCGGGAGCTACCCAAGAGACCCAGTACTTC
. TRBJ1-1 . TRBV3-1/TRBV3-2 CASSGRVTEAFF TGTGCCAGCAGCGGTAGGGTCACTGAAGCTTTCTTT
. TRBJ2-1 . TRBV10-1 CASSESGGGHNEQFF TGCGCCAGCAGTGAGTCGGGCGGCGGCCACAATGAGCAGTTCTTC
. TRBJ1-2 TRBD1 TRBV4-3 CASSHLDRERGYTF TGCGCCAGCAGCCACCTCGACAGGGAAAGGGGCTACACCTTC
. TRBJ2-7 TRBD2 TRBV7-3 CASSLFGTSGYEQYF TGTGCCAGCAGCTTATTCGGGACTAGCGGCTACGAGCAGTACTTC
. TRBJ2-7 TRBD2 TRBV6-5 CASSYRGTSGPIEQYF TGTGCCAGCAGTTACCGGGGGACTAGCGGACCTATCGAGCAGTACTTC
. TRBJ1-2 TRBD1 TRBV19 CASSQTGVRGYTF TGTGCCAGTAGTCAGACAGGGGTGAGAGGCTACACCTTC